Listed here are 32 T cell receptor beta chains from one sample, sequenced in a study of control samples from healthy donors and cancer patients. Sequencing used immunoSEQ multiplex PCR; TCRdb keeps in-frame clones, though not all of them. This sample has about 71,000 clones, with just under 90% found just once. The sequencing sample was made of PBMCs. The source is a man in his 60s with lung cancer.

In its sample, this clone was seen once. The chain uses TRBV21-1 and TRBJ2-2; TRBD2, the D gene given by the table, was not confirmed from the DNA. TRBV21-1 is recorded as a pseudogene. CDR3 length: 16 residues. Here the CDR3 DNA reads TGTGCCAGCAGCAAATCCCTGCGGGGGGGCACCGGGGAGCTGTTTTTT. It is translated as CASSKSLRGGTGELFF.

The V gene is TRBV12-3 or TRBV12-4, the J gene TRBJ2-3; no definite D call. This CDR3 contains 12 residues. The V gene lost 6 bases and the J gene lost 2 bases, with 6 bases spanning the gap. The CDR3 loop is CASRDLTDTQYF. The DNA for the CDR3 is TGTGCCAGCAGGGACCTCACAGATACGCAGTATTTT.

This rearrangement joins TRBV5-1 to TRBJ2-1, with D possibly TRBD1 on 6 matching bases. The CDR3 is made up of 15 amino acids. CDR1 is SGHRS, CDR2 YFSETQ, per germline. Trimming took off 0 bases at V and 6 bases at J, with 13 bases between the two ends. The CDR3, as DNA: TGCGCCAGCAGCTTGGACAGGGCGGAGGTCAATGAGCAGTTCTTC. It codes for CASSLDRAEVNEQFF.

This clone was picked up a small number of times. The CDR3 region has the DNA TGCGCCAGCAGTCTGGGACAGAACTATGGCTACACCTTC. Protein: CASSLGQNYGYTF. The chain recombines TRBV10-2 with TRBJ1-2, with 7 bases fitting TRBD1. The germline gives CDR1 WSHSY, CDR2 SAAADI. Unmatched junction bases numbered 2, after V lost 5 bases and J lost 2 bases. There are 13 residues in the CDR3.

This chain links TRBV5-1 with TRBJ2-5; the D gene could be TRBD1 or TRBD2 (5 bases each). Trimming took 6 bases from V and 5 from J, leaving 11 bases between them. CDR1 and CDR2 (germline): SGHRS, YFSETQ. This CDR3 is built from 12 residues. CDR3 sequence: CASTIEGETQYF. As DNA, the CDR3 is TGCGCCAGCACAATTGAGGGGGAGACCCAGTACTTC.

The rearrangement links TRBV9 to TRBJ2-2; D ambiguous. Germline CDR1 SGDLS, CDR2 YYNGEE. V lost 4 bases to trimming and J lost 6 bases, with 16 bases between them. The CDR3 has 15 amino acids. CDR3 coding DNA: TGTGCCAGCAGCTCCTCGCTCGGTGTACCCGGGGAGCTGTTTTTT. Amino acids: CASSSSLGVPGELFF.

V usage is TRBV2 and J usage is TRBJ1-2, with 7 bases matching TRBD1. V lost 6 bases and J lost 4; bases outside the gene matches: 2. CDR3 length: 12 amino acids. Germline V gives CDR1 SNHLY, CDR2 FYNNEI. CDR3 nucleotides: TGTGCCAGCAGGGGGACAGCCTATGGCTACACCTTC. Protein product: CASRGTAYGYTF.

The gene calls are TRBV30 and TRBJ1-5, with 11 bases lining up with TRBD1. The germline V gene encodes CDR1 GTSNPN and CDR2 SVGIG (reference sequence). V was pared by 0 bases and J by 2 bases, with 9 bases of the junction left unmatched. This CDR3 has 18 residues. The CDR3 region is CAWSVRGQGAIGNQPQHF. The CDR3, as DNA: TGTGCCTGGAGTGTAAGAGGACAGGGGGCGATTGGCAATCAGCCCCAGCATTTT.

The chain uses TRBV27 and TRBJ2-2; D remains unclear. From germline, CDR1 is MNHEY and CDR2 SMNVEV (reference sequence). Between the trimmed V and J ends, which lost 5 bases and 0 bases, there was a span of 13 bases. The CDR3 has 16 residues. In DNA form, the CDR3 reads TGTGCCAGCAGTACTGACATATTTTCGAACACCGGGGAGCTGTTTTTT. It specifies CASSTDIFSNTGELFF.

The genes are TRBV6-5 and TRBJ2-7, with 12 bases matching TRBD1. The CDR3 runs 15 residues. The germline gives CDR1 MNHEY, CDR2 SVGAGI. V lost 5 bases to trimming and J lost 9 bases; unmatched junction nucleotides: 11. Here the CDR3 reads CASSPPGQGARGQYV. The CDR3 DNA reads TGTGCCAGCAGTCCCCCGGGACAGGGGGCCAGGGGGCAGTACGTC.

The chain uses TRBV9 and TRBJ2-5, with TRBD1 identical over 9 bases. The CDR3 totals 13 residues. Germline V CDR1 and CDR2: SGDLS, YYNGEE. With 4 bases clipped from V and 7 bases from J, the junction kept 5 bases outside the gene matches. The CDR3, as DNA: TGTGCCAGCAGCTACACAGGGGGCGCGACCCAGTACTTC. This gives the protein CASSYTGGATQYF.

The chain has TRBV29-1 and TRBJ2-5, with D possibly TRBD2 on 6 matching bases. The CDR3 totals 13 residues. Trimming took 5 bases from V and 2 from J, leaving 12 bases between them. Germline V gives CDR1 SQVTM, CDR2 ANQGSEA. CDR3 coding DNA: TGCAGCGTTCCCGGAGGGAGTCAAGAGACCCAGTACTTC. Amino acid sequence: CSVPGGSQETQYF.

V usage is TRBV5-8 and J usage is TRBJ2-1; a weak D match, TRBD2 (5 bases). CDR3 length: 14 amino acids. Germline V CDR1 and CDR2: SGHTS, YDEGEE. V lost 1 base to trimming and J lost 6 bases, with 11 bases between them. The CDR3 spells CASSLYGVGNEQFF. The CDR3, as DNA: TGTGCCAGCAGCTTGTACGGGGTGGGCAATGAGCAGTTCTTC.

The rearrangement links TRBV10-3 to TRBJ2-5; D is possibly TRBD1 (5 bases). This CDR3 is 14 amino acids long. The germline gives CDR1 ENHRY, CDR2 SYGVKD. The V gene lost 0 bases and the J gene lost 4 bases, with 9 bases spanning the gap. In DNA form, the CDR3 reads TGTGCCATCAGTGAGTCCAGGGTCGGAGAGACCCAGTACTTC. It encodes CAISESRVGETQYF.

The J gene is TRBJ2-1, the V gene TRBV6-5; tentatively, D is TRBD1 or TRBD2 (5 bases each). Trimming removed 7 bases from V and 10 bases from J, with 23 bases in between. CDR1 and CDR2 from the germline V gene are MNHEY and SVGAGI. The CDR3 covers 15 residues. The DNA for the CDR3 is TGTGCCAGCATCGACCGACTAATCAGGGTGAAGGAGCAGTTCTTC. Protein: CASIDRLIRVKEQFF.

The genes are TRBV7-6 and TRBJ2-7; a weak D match, TRBD1 (7 bases). The CDR3 contains 14 residues. V was cut by 5 bases and J by 1 base, with 12 bases left in between. Germline-derived CDR1 and CDR2 are SGHVS and FNYEAQ. CDR3 DNA sequence: TGTGCCAGCAGCCTCGGGGGACAGTCCTACGAGCAGTACTTC. Encoded protein: CASSLGGQSYEQYF.

The rearrangement links TRBV4-1 to TRBJ2-1, with TRBD2 identical over 12 bases. The germline CDR1 and CDR2 sequences are MGHRA and YSYEKL. V dropped 0 bases and J dropped 8; count of bases not matched to a gene: 8. This CDR3 is 17 amino acids long. The CDR3 spells CASSQDLAGGLSHEQFF. CDR3 sequence (DNA): TGCGCCAGCAGCCAAGACCTAGCGGGGGGGCTTTCGCATGAGCAGTTCTTC.

This clone has a handful of counts. As DNA, the CDR3 is TGTGCCAGCAGCCAAGAGACAGGGCGGGCCAAAAACATTCAGTACTTC. As protein: CASSQETGRAKNIQYF. The chain is built from TRBV4-2 and TRBJ2-4; 7 bases are shared with TRBD1. The CDR3 loop spans 16 amino acids. Trimming removed 0 bases from V and 1 base from J; junction bases left unmatched: 3. Germline CDR1 is LGHNA and CDR2 is YNFKEQ.

This rearrangement joins TRBV30 to TRBJ1-2; D is ambiguous. Germline loops: CDR1 GTSNPN, CDR2 SVGIG (reference sequence). This CDR3 has 14 residues. The V gene lost 1 base and the J gene lost 3 bases, with 12 bases spanning the gap. The CDR3 sequence is CAWSALREDYGYTF. In nucleotides, the CDR3 is TGTGCCTGGAGTGCCCTACGGGAGGACTATGGCTACACCTTC.

The chain employs TRBV7-2 and TRBJ2-5; D is possibly TRBD1 or TRBD2 (5 bases each). The V gene's germline CDR1 is SGHTA and CDR2 FQGNSA. CDR3 length: 14 amino acids. Deletions cut 0 bases from V and 6 bases from J, with 11 bases between. CDR3 DNA sequence: TGTGCCAGCAGCTTAGCGCTTCAGGGACAGACCCAGTACTTC. It is translated as CASSLALQGQTQYF.

The chain uses TRBV5-1 and TRBJ2-5; the match to TRBD1 covers 8 bases. The V segment lost 4 bases and the J segment 1 base; nucleotides outside the gene matches: 6. The CDR3 covers 15 residues. Per the germline V gene, CDR1 is SGHRS and CDR2 is YFSETQ. The CDR3: CASSSLGTGQETQYF. The CDR3 DNA reads as TGCGCCAGCAGCAGTCTCGGGACAGGCCAAGAGACCCAGTACTTC.

The rearrangement joins TRBV6-1 to TRBJ1-6, with TRBD1 as a possible D gene (6 bases). The ends were cut back, 1 base at V and 7 bases at J, with 14 bases in the middle. The CDR3 has 16 amino acids. Germline CDR1 is MNHNS and CDR2 is SASEGT. The CDR3: CASSEVWGARNSPLHF. DNA of the CDR3: TGTGCCAGCAGTGAAGTCTGGGGGGCGAGGAATTCACCCCTCCACTTT.

J is TRBJ2-1 and V is TRBV7-7; possible D gene TRBD2, 5 bases. Trimming removed 2 bases from V and 8 bases from J, with 13 bases in between. The germline gives CDR1 SSHAT, CDR2 FNYEAQ (reference sequence). The CDR3 length is 14 residues. Written as DNA, the CDR3 is TGTGCCAGCAGCTTATTCGGAGGAGTATATGAGCAGTTCTTC. The encoded protein is CASSLFGGVYEQFF.

CDR3 amino acids: CASSYGPNYGYTF. The DNA of the CDR3 is TGTGCCAGCAGCTACGGACCGAATTATGGCTACACCTTC. This chain joins TRBV7-8 and TRBJ1-2; D not resolved. There are 13 residues in the CDR3. Germline CDR1 SGHVS, CDR2 FQNEAQ. V was cut by 4 bases and J by 5 bases, with 11 bases left in between.

This rearrangement joins TRBV7-3 to TRBJ2-1; D is undetermined. Germline V gives CDR1 SGHTA, CDR2 FQGTGA. The CDR3 contains 13 residues. Trimming left V 2 bases short and J 10 bases short, with 12 bases between. The CDR3 sequence: CASSLESNREQFF. The CDR3 DNA reads TGTGCCAGCAGCTTAGAAAGTAATCGGGAGCAGTTCTTC.

The chain is built from TRBV7-2 and TRBJ1-2, with 10 bases fitting TRBD1. With 8 bases clipped from V and 4 bases from J, the junction kept 7 bases outside the gene matches. CDR1 and CDR2 (germline): SGHTA, FQGNSA. The CDR3 runs to 14 residues. The CDR3: CASLRQGALYGYTF. The CDR3 nucleotides are TGTGCCAGCCTACGACAGGGGGCCCTCTATGGCTACACCTTC.

The rearrangement uses TRBV18 and TRBJ1-4; 7 bases fit TRBD1. The V and J ends lost 5 bases and 3 bases, in that order; junction bases with no gene match: 6. The CDR3 extends over 15 amino acids. CDR1 is KGHSH, CDR2 LQKENI, per germline. The CDR3 sequence: CASSAMGQSNEKLFF. In DNA, the CDR3 is TGTGCCAGCTCAGCCATGGGACAGTCTAATGAAAAACTGTTTTTT.

The V gene is TRBV6-1, the J gene TRBJ2-5; 9 bases agree with TRBD2. The CDR3 length is 20 residues. The germline gives CDR1 MNHNS, CDR2 SASEGT. V shed 2 bases, J shed 2 bases, and the junction held 18 bases outside the gene matches. CDR3 residues: CASSERAALDLAGGQETQYF. CDR3 bases: TGTGCCAGCAGTGAAAGGGCGGCGTTGGACTTGGCGGGGGGGCAAGAGACCCAGTACTTC.

V gene TRBV5-1 combines with J gene TRBJ1-2; TRBD1 agrees at 9 bases. In germline, CDR1 is SGHRS, CDR2 YFSETQ. Germline trimming cut 0 bases from V and 6 bases from J; bases unmatched to any gene: 3. The CDR3 has 14 amino acids. The CDR3 sequence is CASSLDRGRDGYTF. The CDR3 coding sequence is TGCGCCAGCAGCTTGGACAGGGGGCGCGATGGCTACACCTTC.

The rearrangement links TRBV7-9 to TRBJ1-1; 7 bases fit TRBD1. CDR1 SEHNR and CDR2 FQNEAQ come from the germline V gene (reference sequence). V was pared by 5 bases and J by 1 base, with 7 bases of the junction left unmatched. The CDR3 consists of 15 residues. The CDR3 DNA sequence: TGTGCCAGCAGCACAAGACAGGGCCCGAACACTGAAGCTTTCTTT. Its protein is CASSTRQGPNTEAFF.

This rearrangement joins TRBV7-9 to TRBJ1-4; a possible D gene is TRBD1 (6 bases). This CDR3 is built from 15 residues. V was trimmed by 0 bases and J by 4 bases, leaving 9 bases between them. CDR1 SEHNR and CDR2 FQNEAQ come from the germline V gene (reference sequence). CDR3: CASSLAGRGNEKLFF. The CDR3 bases are TGTGCCAGCAGCTTAGCCGGCAGGGGTAATGAAAAACTGTTTTTT.

The genes are TRBV10-3 and TRBJ2-7, with 12 nucleotides matching TRBD1. The CDR3 runs 15 residues. Germline CDR1 ENHRY, CDR2 SYGVKD. Trimming removed 8 bases from V and 4 bases from J; junction bases left unmatched: 9. The chain's CDR3 is CAISGGQGALYEQYV. The CDR3 coding sequence is TGTGCCATCTCAGGGGGACAGGGGGCTCTATACGAGCAGTACGTC.